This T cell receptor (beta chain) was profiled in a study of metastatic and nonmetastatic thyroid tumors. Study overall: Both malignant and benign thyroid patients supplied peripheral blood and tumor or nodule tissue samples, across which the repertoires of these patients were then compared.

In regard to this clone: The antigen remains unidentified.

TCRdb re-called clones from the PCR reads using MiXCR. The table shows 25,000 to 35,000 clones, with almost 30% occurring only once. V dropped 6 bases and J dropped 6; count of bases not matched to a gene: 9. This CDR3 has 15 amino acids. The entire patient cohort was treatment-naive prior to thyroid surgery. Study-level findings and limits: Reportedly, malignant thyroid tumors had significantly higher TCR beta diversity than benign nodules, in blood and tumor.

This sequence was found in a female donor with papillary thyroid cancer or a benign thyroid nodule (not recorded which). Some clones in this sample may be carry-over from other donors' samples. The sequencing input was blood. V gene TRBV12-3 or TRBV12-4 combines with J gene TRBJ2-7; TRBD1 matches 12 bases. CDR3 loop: CASSIWGQGAGEQYF. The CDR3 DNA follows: TGTGCCAGCAGCATATGGGGACAGGGGGCAGGCGAGCAGTACTTC.